The 12 T cell receptor beta chains listed next were all sequenced from one sample in a study of blood T cell repertoires in COVID-19. Profiling relied on immunoSEQ multiplex PCR, and the TCRdb table lists in-frame clones only, not all of them. The data contain a few hundred thousand clones, roughly 88% of them singletons. The specimen was PBMCs or T cells enriched from blood (not recorded which). The origin of the receptors is a man younger than 30 who had recovered from COVID-19.

This rearrangement joins TRBV28 to TRBJ2-5; tentative D call: TRBD2 (6 bases). Germline lookup yields CDR1 MDHEN and CDR2 SYDVKM. The CDR3 consists of 17 residues. Trimming stripped 3 bases from V and 2 bases from J, with 19 bases between. The CDR3 DNA follows: TGTGCCAGCAGTTTCGTGGTGCGGGACGGGAGTCAAGAGACCCAGTACTTC. As protein: CASSFVVRDGSQETQYF.

This clone was picked up a small number of times. This sequence joins TRBV11-2 and TRBJ1-2, with 8 bases identical to TRBD1. The V and J ends lost 5 bases and 4 bases, in that order; junction bases with no gene match: 9. CDR1 and CDR2 from the germline V gene are SGHAT and FQNNGV. The CDR3 covers 15 residues. This chain's CDR3 is CASSPLTGEGYGYTF. In nucleotides, the CDR3 is TGTGCCAGCAGCCCCCTGACAGGGGAAGGCTATGGCTACACCTTC.

This clone appeared once. The DNA of the CDR3 is TGTGCCAGCAGTTTGACAGGGACTAACTATGGCTACACCTTC. Amino acids: CASSLTGTNYGYTF. V is TRBV27 and J is TRBJ1-2, with 7 bases aligning to TRBD1. Germline lookup yields CDR1 MNHEY and CDR2 SMNVEV (reference sequence). This CDR3 region has 14 residues. Trimming removed 3 bases from V and 0 bases from J; junction bases left unmatched: 1.

This chain joins TRBV18 and TRBJ1-1, with 9 bases that match TRBD1. From germline, CDR1 is KGHSH and CDR2 LQKENI. The CDR3 runs to 16 residues. V gave up 0 bases and J gave up 5 bases; unmatched junction bases: 7. The CDR3 DNA reads TGTGCCAGCTCACCACCGGGACAGGGCTTCCGTACTGAAGCTTTCTTT. Translating it yields CASSPPGQGFRTEAFF. Variable domain in full (rest from reference TRBV18 and TRBJ1-1): NAGVMQNPRHLVRRRGQEARLRCSPMKGHSHVYWYRQLPEEGLKFMVYLQKENIIDESGMPKERFSAEFPKEGPSILRIQQVVRGDSAAYFCASSPPGQGFRTEAFFGQGTRLTVV.

J is TRBJ2-7 and V is TRBV27, with 9 nucleotides matching TRBD2. Germline lookup yields CDR1 MNHEY and CDR2 SMNVEV (reference sequence). V gave up 0 bases and J gave up 2 bases; unmatched junction bases: 5. CDR3 length equals 16 residues. The CDR3 bases are TGTGCCAGCAGTTTATCGCAGCGGGAGGTCACCTACGAGCAGTACTTC. This sequence encodes CASSLSQREVTYEQYF.

The V gene is TRBV28, the J gene TRBJ2-7; TRBD1 matches 7 bases. The V gene's germline CDR1 is MDHEN and CDR2 SYDVKM. Losses at the gene ends were 6 bases for V and 9 bases for J; bases not matched to a gene: 14. This CDR3 region has 14 residues. CDR3 DNA: TGTGCCAGCAGCCCTCCGGGGACAGTTCGTTGGCAGTACTTC. Its translation is CASSPPGTVRWQYF.

The J gene is TRBJ1-2, the V gene TRBV7-2; no clear D. V lost 2 bases and J lost 6, with 13 bases in between. This CDR3 spans 14 amino acids. Germline CDR1 is SGHTA and CDR2 is FQGNSA. This CDR3 is CASSLRGGGDGYTF. CDR3 nucleotides: TGTGCCAGCAGCTTACGGGGTGGTGGCGATGGCTACACCTTC.

The J gene is TRBJ2-7, the V gene TRBV12-3 or TRBV12-4; 7 bases map to TRBD2. The CDR3 contains 12 residues. V lost 8 bases to trimming and J lost 4 bases; unmatched junction nucleotides: 5. The CDR3 DNA is TGTGCCAGCGCCACTAGCGCGTACGAGCAGTACTTC. It encodes CASATSAYEQYF.

V gene TRBV15 combines with J gene TRBJ2-7, with D maybe TRBD1 (5 bases). Trimming took 1 base from V and 3 from J, leaving 13 bases between them. The CDR3 spans 15 residues. Germline V gene lookup returns CDR1 LNHNV and CDR2 YYDKDF (reference sequence). The CDR3 DNA reads TGTGCCACCAGCAGAGCCTGGCAGGGCCACTACGAGCAGTACTTC. Amino acids: CATSRAWQGHYEQYF.

The genes are TRBV9 and TRBJ1-4; perhaps TRBD1 as D (6 bases). The CDR3 is made up of 14 amino acids. The V end was cut by 4 bases, the J end by 8 bases, with 15 bases between. From germline, CDR1 is SGDLS and CDR2 YYNGEE. CDR3: CASSWRQASEKLFF. Here the CDR3 DNA reads TGTGCCAGCAGCTGGAGACAGGCCTCGGAAAAACTGTTTTTT. Together with reference TRBV9 and TRBJ1-4, the CDR3 gives the full variable domain: DSGVTQTPKHLITATGQRVTLRCSPRSGDLSVYWYQQSLDQGLQFLIQYYNGEERAKGNILERFSAQQFPDLHSELNLSSLELGDSALYFCASSWRQASEKLFFGSGTQLSVL.

This CDR3 reads CASSFLPFSGGNYNEQFF. As DNA, the CDR3 is TGTGCCAGCAGCTTCCTCCCCTTCAGTGGAGGGAACTACAATGAGCAGTTCTTC. This chain uses TRBV5-5 with TRBJ2-1; D is perhaps TRBD2 (6 bases). CDR3 length: 18 residues. The V gene lost 2 bases and the J gene lost 3 bases, with 21 bases spanning the gap. The germline V gene has CDR1 SGHKS and CDR2 YYEKEE (reference sequence). The full variable domain, completed using reference TRBV5-5 and TRBJ2-1, is DAGVTQSPTHLIKTRGQQVTLRCSPISGHKSVSWYQQVLGQGPQFIFQYYEKEERGRGNFPDRFSARQFPNYSSELNVNALLLGDSALYLCASSFLPFSGGNYNEQFFGPGTRLTVL.

This clone was counted only a few times. The rearrangement joins TRBV7-8 to TRBJ2-1, with D perhaps matching TRBD2 (6 bases). V dropped 1 base and J dropped 4 bases, with 8 bases sitting between them. The CDR3 is made up of 14 amino acids. Germline-derived CDR1 and CDR2 are SGHVS and FQNEAQ. The DNA of the CDR3 is TGTGCCAGCAGCTTAGTTGGAGGGTACAATGAGCAGTTCTTC. Translation: CASSLVGGYNEQFF.